One and the same sample provided the 3 T cell receptor beta chains below, sequenced in a study of T-cell memory formation after mild COVID-19 listed by TCRdb under 2021. The receptor library was made with 5' RACE. Reads for this sample came from an Illumina NovaSeq 6000. TCRdb reran the public reads through fastp at Q25 and MiXCR, keeping productive beta chains. Rows merge per CDR3 protein into single entries with the most common DNA and genes. For this sample the table gives more than 450,000 distinct CDR3 sequences, of which under 20% were detected only once. The ten largest clones take up around 11% of the sample. The sample comprised PBMCs or a T cell subset sorted from them (not recorded which). The origin of the receptors is an adult woman who had mild COVID-19 (a few samples of this study predate the infection). The sample titles of this study are shuffled in the database, so cell type and time point are left out; the donor was told from shared clones.

The chain has TRBV14 and TRBJ2-3, with D perhaps matching TRBD1 (5 bases). V lost 0 bases, J lost 6 bases, and 19 bases lay in between. The length of the CDR3 is 17 residues. Per the germline V gene, CDR1 is SGHDN and CDR2 is FVKESK. The CDR3 loop reads CASSQDWAGFRRDTQYF. The CDR3 DNA sequence: TGTGCCAGCAGCCAAGATTGGGCAGGGTTTCGCAGGGATACGCAGTATTTT.

This clonotype was found a few times. The V gene is TRBV29-1, the J gene TRBJ2-7; 7 bases map to TRBD1. There are 14 residues in the CDR3. The ends lost 0 bases at V and 4 bases at J; junction bases unmatched: 6. Germline values: CDR1 SQVTM, CDR2 ANQGSEA. This CDR3 is CSVEDRQGKYEQYF. Written as DNA, the CDR3 is TGCAGCGTTGAAGATCGACAGGGAAAATACGAGCAGTACTTC.

This clonotype has only a few counts. This chain links TRBV12-3 or TRBV12-4 with TRBJ1-2; D unclear. This CDR3 region has 12 residues. The V end was cut by 0 bases, the J end by 10 bases, with 9 bases between. The CDR3 region is CASSLAGSDYTF. CDR3 sequence (DNA): TGTGCCAGCAGTTTAGCCGGGTCCGACTACACCTTC.